These T cell receptor beta chains were read from a single sample in a study of CD8+ T cells in alopecia areata. Measured with immunoSEQ multiplex PCR; TCRdb has only the in-frame clones, and not every one. The table lists 10,000 to 15,000 clones, roughly 56% of them singletons. Sequencing was carried out using skin. All receptors come from a human donor with alopecia areata. Both conserved end residues are part of each CDR3. The D gene is left open where the match is weak. Not all rows give a size; the values are once, few, many and, for expanded clones, a class.

>14|few|TRBJ2-7|NA|TRBV29-1
TGCAGCGTTGGACGCGGGGGCGGAGGTTCCGAGCAGTACTTC
CSVGRGGGGSEQYF
>16|once|TRBJ2-7|NA|TRBV9
TGTGCCAGCAGCGTAGGGGTCGACGGGAGACTGGACGAGCAGTACTTC
CASSVGVDGRLDEQYF
>15|few|TRBJ1-5|NA|TRBV7-2
TGTGCCAGCAGCTTAGAAGTTTATAGCAATCAGCCCCAGCATTTT
CASSLEVYSNQPQHF
>14|NA|TRBJ2-5|NA|TRBV6-1
TGTGCCACTCCCCGGGCGGGGTCCAAAGAGACCCAGTACTTC
CATPRAGSKETQYF
>13|NA|TRBJ2-5|NA|TRBV7-7
TGTGCTAGCAGCACGGACTACCAAGAGACCCAGTACTTC
CASSTDYQETQYF
>16|NA|TRBJ2-7|TRBD2|TRBV28
TGTGCCAGCACAGACCACGGACTAGCGGGAGGGTACGAGCAGTACTTC
CASTDHGLAGGYEQYF
>14|NA|TRBJ2-2|NA|TRBV28
TGTGCCAGCAGTCCCAGGGAGGTGGGCGGGGAGCTGTTTTTT
CASSPREVGGELFF
>15|NA|TRBJ1-2|TRBD1|TRBV18
TGTGCCAGCTCACCGCTGGGACAGGGCCTATATGGCTACACCTTC
CASSPLGQGLYGYTF
>14|NA|TRBJ1-1|TRBD1|TRBV5-1
TGCGCCAGCAGCTTGGCAGGGGGAGTTGCTGAAGCTTTCTTT
CASSLAGGVAEAFF
>11|NA|TRBJ2-7|NA|TRBV5-5
TGTGCCAGCAGCTTGGGAGTCGATAGCCACTTC
CASSLGVDSHF
>13|once|TRBJ1-1|NA|TRBV14
TGTGCCAGCAGCCAAGTGGGGGACACTGAAGCTTTCTTT
CASSQVGDTEAFF
>12|few|TRBJ2-7|NA|TRBV28
TGTGCCAGCAGTCCGGGATGGGCGCGGCAGTACTTC
CASSPGWARQYF
>15|NA|TRBJ1-5|NA|TRBV19
TGTGCCAGTAGTCGGACCCGGGAGCCCAATCAGCCCCAGCATTTT
CASSRTREPNQPQHF
>16|few|TRBJ2-7|NA|TRBV23-1
TGCGCCAGCAGTCAATCAGGGCCGGGGCGAACCTACGAGCAGTACTTC
CASSQSGPGRTYEQYF
>15|NA|TRBJ2-7|TRBD2|TRBV6-1
TGTGCCAGCAGCGGTCTTGGGGGAGGGTCCTACGAGCAGTACTTC
CASSGLGGGSYEQYF
>14|few|TRBJ2-2|TRBD1|TRBV29-1
TGCAGCGGCGGACAGGGGGAAGATATCGGGGAGCTGTTTTTT
CSGGQGEDIGELFF
>12|NA|TRBJ2-7|NA|TRBV7-9
TGTGCCAGCAGCTTGGGGGATTCCGAGCAGTACTTC
CASSLGDSEQYF
>17|NA|TRBJ2-1|TRBD1|TRBV5-1
TGCGCCAGCAGCGCGGATGACAGGGGGCGAAAACACAATGAGCAGTTCTTC
CASSADDRGRKHNEQFF
>16|NA|TRBJ1-2|NA|TRBV5-4
TGTGCCAGCAGCTCGCACGTGGGGGGGATATTCTATGGCTACACCTTC
CASSSHVGGIFYGYTF
>19|NA|TRBJ2-7|NA|TRBV21-1
TGTGCCAGCAGCAAACCGCCTAGCGGGAGGGGTCTTTCCTGCTACGAGCAGTACTTC
CASSKPPSGRGLSCYEQYF
>13|NA|TRBJ2-7|NA|TRBV7-2
TGTGCCAGCAGCTTAGAAGGGACCCTGAGGCAGTACTTC
CASSLEGTLRQYF
>13|NA|TRBJ2-7|NA|TRBV7-9
TGTGCCAGCAGCTTAGGGAGAACCTACGAGCAGTACTTC
CASSLGRTYEQYF
>15|NA|TRBJ2-1|NA|TRBV30
TGCGCCTCGGGCGCGGATCTGAGCTCCTACAATGAGCAGTTCTTC
CASGADLSSYNEQFF
>15|few|TRBJ1-2|NA|TRBV21-1
TGTGCCAGCAGCAAAGAGGGTAGAGAGACGGGTGGCTACACCTTC
CASSKEGRETGGYTF